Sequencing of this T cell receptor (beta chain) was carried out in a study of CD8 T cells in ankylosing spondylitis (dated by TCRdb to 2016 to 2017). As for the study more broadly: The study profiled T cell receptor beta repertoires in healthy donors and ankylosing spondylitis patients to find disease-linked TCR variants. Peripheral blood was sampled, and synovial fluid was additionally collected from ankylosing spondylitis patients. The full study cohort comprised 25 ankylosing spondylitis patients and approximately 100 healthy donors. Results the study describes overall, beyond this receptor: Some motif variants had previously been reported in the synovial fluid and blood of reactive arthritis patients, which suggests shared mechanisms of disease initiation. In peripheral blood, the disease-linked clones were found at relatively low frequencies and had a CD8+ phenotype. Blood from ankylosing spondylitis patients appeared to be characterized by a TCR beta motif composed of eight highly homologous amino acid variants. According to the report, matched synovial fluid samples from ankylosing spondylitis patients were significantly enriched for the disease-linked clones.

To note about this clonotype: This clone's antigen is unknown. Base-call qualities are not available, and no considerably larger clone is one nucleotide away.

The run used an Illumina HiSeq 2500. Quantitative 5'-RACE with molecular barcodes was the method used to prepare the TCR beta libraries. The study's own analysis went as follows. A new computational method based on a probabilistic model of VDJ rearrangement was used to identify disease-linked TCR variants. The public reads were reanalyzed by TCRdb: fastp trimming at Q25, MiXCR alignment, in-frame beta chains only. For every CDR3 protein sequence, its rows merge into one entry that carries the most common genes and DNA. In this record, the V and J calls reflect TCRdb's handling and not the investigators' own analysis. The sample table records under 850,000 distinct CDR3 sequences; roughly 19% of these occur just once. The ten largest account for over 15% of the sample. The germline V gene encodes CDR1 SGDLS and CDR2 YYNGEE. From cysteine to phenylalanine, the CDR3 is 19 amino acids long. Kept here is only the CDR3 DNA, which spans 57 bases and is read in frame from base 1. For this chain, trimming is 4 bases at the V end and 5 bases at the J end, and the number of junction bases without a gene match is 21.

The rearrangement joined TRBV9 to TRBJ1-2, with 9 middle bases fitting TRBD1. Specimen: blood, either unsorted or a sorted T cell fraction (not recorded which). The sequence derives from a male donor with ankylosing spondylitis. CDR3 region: CASSSNRKTGGRSWYGYTF. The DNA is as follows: TGTGCCAGCAGCTCCAATAGAAAGACAGGGGGACGGAGTTGGTATGGCTACACCTTC.